This TCR beta chain stems from a study of cytomegalovirus exposure and HLA in healthy donors. Study-wide findings and caveats: Earlier analysis looked at TCR beta V segments, and most were productive about 87% or about 30% of the time. An analysis that was carried out later associated approximately 17,000 TCR beta sequences with HLA alleles at 0.05 false discovery rate.

As concerns this clone: Its antigen is as yet unknown.

It was with 60 Vbeta and 13 Jbeta primers that the PCR ran. Only in-frame clones appear in the TCRdb table, and some are missing; sequencing was by immunoSEQ multiplex PCR. The sample has roughly 100,000 clones, approximately 72% seen once. This CDR3 spans 16 amino acids. CDR1 and CDR2 (germline): SGDLS, YYNGEE. Trimming stripped 0 bases from V and 4 bases from J, with 16 bases between. The sequence was obtained from a man aged 40-55 years in good health and CMV-seropositive. This chain links TRBV9 with TRBJ2-5, with a possible D match to TRBD2 (6 bases). Sequencing was performed on PBMCs. The DNA of the CDR3 is TGTGCCAGCAGCGTAGGTTACGGGGGAAAGTTAGAGACCCAGTACTTC. Translating it yields CASSVGYGGKLETQYF.